This T cell receptor (beta chain) was recovered during a study of blood T cell repertoires in COVID-19. About the study: Sites across the United States, Italy and Spain contributed samples from acute and convalescent COVID-19. T cells, B-cell-depleted T cells, or PBMCs supplied cDNA or gDNA.

Method: immunoSEQ multiplex PCR; TCRdb's copy keeps in-frame clones and lacks some. The table lists about 98,000 clones, 82% of them singletons, with 9.5% to 13% in the top ten. V lost 5 bases, J lost 1 base, and 14 bases lay in between. This CDR3 has 15 amino acids. Per germline, CDR1 SGHVS and CDR2 FQNEAQ. Sequencing was carried out using peripheral blood. V gene TRBV7-8 combines with J gene TRBJ1-1; a possible D gene is TRBD1 (5 bases). This TCR was recovered from a man between 70 and 80 years old with active or convalescent COVID-19. The CDR3 DNA reads as TGTGCCAGCAGCGGACGCGGACACTCGAACACTGAAGCTTTCTTT. This codes for CASSGRGHSNTEAFF.